Described below is a single T cell receptor beta chain sequence and its context. There is no known antigen for this receptor. Per-base quality was not reported, and no clone a single base away is much larger than it. Each collaborating institution followed its own protocols to collect whole blood in K2EDTA tubes. For TCRbeta analysis, collaborators shipped samples in one of three forms: frozen whole blood, isolated PBMCs, or DNA extracted from either of those sample types. The immunoSEQ Assay, a bias-controlled multiplex PCR, was used to amplify TCRbeta CDR3 regions from genomic DNA. Under the source paper's analysis protocol: Within the assay, amplification of reference gene primers was used to estimate how many nucleated cells each sample contained. To quantify the absolute abundance of each unique TCRbeta CDR3 rearrangement, sequence reads were collapsed and filtered. For each sample, productive Simpson clonality was calculated as the square root of Simpson's diversity index over productive rearrangements. TCRdb retrieved this table from immuneACCESS and kept in-frame rearrangements only. Not all clones are present; in checked studies, unresolved V genes account for under half, and no reason is known for the remainder. D and trimming come from the DNA, and the V and J calls and clone size come from that table. Here the sample has around 78,000 clones; roughly 82% occur a single time. Under 20% of the sample rests with the top ten.

This sample is drawn from a study of blood T cell repertoires in COVID-19 (dated by TCRdb to the early 2020s). For context, the study as a whole: Samples from collaborators originated in the United States, Italy and Spain and spanned both the acute and convalescent phases of COVID-19. The material from the prospective study consisted of cDNA or gDNA derived from T cells, B-cell-depleted T cells, or PBMCs. A freely available public database, intended as a resource for researchers studying the immune response to SARS-CoV-2, is where the repertoires were released. Samples were obtained from the ongoing ImmuneRACE study (first 160 participants) and from 1,254 subjects provided by 6 global collaborators. Nearly every sample came with metadata listing a de-identified subject ID, COVID-19 status, age in years and sex. The dataset comprised deeply sampled blood TCRbeta repertoires from subjects exposed to, actively infected with, or recovered from COVID-19. Where available, HLA class I and class II types were obtained from metadata supplied by the sample provider rather than from assay-based typing.

The paper's findings and limits, for the study overall: Clinical and demographic metadata were provided uncurated, with the amount varying by source and participant.

There are 15 amino acids in the CDR3, from cysteine to phenylalanine inclusive. Only the CDR3 part of the read is kept: 45 bases, read in frame from the first base. V lost 4 bases and J lost 8 bases, and the count of bases not matched to a germline gene is 8. For CDR1 and CDR2, the germline V gene lists SGHTA and FQGNSA. This TCR was sampled from a human donor in a cohort sampled during active COVID-19. Input material: peripheral blood. The rearranged chain carries TRBV7-2 and TRBJ2-1; 10 middle bases align to TRBD2. The base sequence is TGTGCCAGCAGCTCCCAGCGGGGGGGCCTGTATGAGCAGTTCTTC. Its coded protein is CASSSQRGGLYEQFF. The variable domain in full, with residues beyond the CDR3 obtained from the reference TRBV7-2 and TRBJ2-1 genes, is GAGVSQSPSNKVTEKGKDVELRCDPISGHTALYWYRQSLGQGLEFLIYFQGNSAPDKSGLPSDRFSAERTGGSVSTLTIQRTQQEDSAVYLCASSSQRGGLYEQFFGPGTRLTVL.